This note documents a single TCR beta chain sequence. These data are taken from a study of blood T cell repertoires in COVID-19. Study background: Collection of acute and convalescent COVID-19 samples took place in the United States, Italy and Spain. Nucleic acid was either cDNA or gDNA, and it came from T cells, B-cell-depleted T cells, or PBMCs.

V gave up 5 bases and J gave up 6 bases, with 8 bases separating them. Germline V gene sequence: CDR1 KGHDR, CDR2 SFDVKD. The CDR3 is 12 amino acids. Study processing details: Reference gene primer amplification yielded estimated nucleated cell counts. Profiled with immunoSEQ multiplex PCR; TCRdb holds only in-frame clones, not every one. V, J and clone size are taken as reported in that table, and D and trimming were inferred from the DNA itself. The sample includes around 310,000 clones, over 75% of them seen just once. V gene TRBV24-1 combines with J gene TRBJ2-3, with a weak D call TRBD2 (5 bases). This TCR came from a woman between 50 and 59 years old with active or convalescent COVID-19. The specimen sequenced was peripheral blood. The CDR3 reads CATSAERDTQYF. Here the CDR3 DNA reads TGTGCCACCAGTGCCGAGCGGGATACGCAGTATTTT.